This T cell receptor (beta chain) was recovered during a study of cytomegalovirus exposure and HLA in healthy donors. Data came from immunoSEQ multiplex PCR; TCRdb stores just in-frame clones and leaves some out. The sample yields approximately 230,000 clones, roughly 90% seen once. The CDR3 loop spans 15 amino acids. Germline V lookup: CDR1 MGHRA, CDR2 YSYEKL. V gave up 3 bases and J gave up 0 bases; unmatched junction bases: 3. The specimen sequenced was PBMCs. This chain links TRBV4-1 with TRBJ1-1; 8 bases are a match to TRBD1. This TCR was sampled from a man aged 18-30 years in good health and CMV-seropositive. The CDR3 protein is CASSQQTGVNTEAFF. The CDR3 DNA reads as TGCGCCAGCAGCCAGCAGACAGGGGTGAACACTGAAGCTTTCTTT.